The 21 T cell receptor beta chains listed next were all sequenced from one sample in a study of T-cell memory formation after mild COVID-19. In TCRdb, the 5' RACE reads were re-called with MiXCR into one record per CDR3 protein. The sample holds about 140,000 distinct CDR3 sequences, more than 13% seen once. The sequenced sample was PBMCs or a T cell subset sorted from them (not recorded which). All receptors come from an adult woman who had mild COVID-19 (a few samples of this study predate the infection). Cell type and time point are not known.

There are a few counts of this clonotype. In DNA, the CDR3 is TGTGCCAGCAGCGTCGGGACTCCCTACGAGCAGTACTTC. It is translated as CASSVGTPYEQYF. The rearrangement links TRBV9 to TRBJ2-7; a weak D match, TRBD2 (6 bases). Per the germline V gene, CDR1 is SGDLS and CDR2 is YYNGEE. CDR3 length equals 13 residues. V gave up 2 bases and J gave up 2 bases, with 8 bases separating them.

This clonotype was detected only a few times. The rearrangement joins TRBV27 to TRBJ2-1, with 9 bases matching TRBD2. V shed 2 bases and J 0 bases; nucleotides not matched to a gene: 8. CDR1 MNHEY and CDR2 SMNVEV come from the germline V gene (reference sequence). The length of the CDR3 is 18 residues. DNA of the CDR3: TGTGCCAGCAGTTTAAGGGTGGGGGGACTAGCCTCCTACAATGAGCAGTTCTTC. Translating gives CASSLRVGGLASYNEQFF.

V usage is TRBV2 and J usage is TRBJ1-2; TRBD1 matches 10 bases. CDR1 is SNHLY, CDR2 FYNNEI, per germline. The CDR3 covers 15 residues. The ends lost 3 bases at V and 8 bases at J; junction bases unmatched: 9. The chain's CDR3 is CASSEPNGQGEGYTF. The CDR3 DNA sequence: TGTGCCAGCAGTGAGCCGAACGGACAGGGGGAAGGCTACACCTTC.

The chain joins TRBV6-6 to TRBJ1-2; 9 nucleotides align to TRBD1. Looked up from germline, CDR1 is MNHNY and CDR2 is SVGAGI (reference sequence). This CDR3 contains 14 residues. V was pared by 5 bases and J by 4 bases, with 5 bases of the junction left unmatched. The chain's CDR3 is CASSNRDRVYGYTF. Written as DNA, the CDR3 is TGTGCCAGCAGTAACCGGGACAGGGTCTATGGCTACACCTTC.

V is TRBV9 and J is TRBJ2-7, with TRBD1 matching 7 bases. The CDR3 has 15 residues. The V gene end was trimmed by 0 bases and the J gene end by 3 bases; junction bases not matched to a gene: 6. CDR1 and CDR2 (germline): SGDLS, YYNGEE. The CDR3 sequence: CASSVAEGGVYEQYF. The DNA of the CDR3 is TGTGCCAGCAGCGTAGCTGAAGGGGGCGTCTACGAGCAGTACTTC.

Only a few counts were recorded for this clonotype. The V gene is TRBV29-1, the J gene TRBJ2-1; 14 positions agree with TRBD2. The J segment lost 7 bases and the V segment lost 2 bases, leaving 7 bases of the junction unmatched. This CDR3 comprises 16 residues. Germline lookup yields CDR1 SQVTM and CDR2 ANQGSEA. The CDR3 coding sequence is TGCAGCGTTGAATCGACTAGCGGGAGGGCCATGAATGAGCAGTTCTTC. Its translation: CSVESTSGRAMNEQFF.

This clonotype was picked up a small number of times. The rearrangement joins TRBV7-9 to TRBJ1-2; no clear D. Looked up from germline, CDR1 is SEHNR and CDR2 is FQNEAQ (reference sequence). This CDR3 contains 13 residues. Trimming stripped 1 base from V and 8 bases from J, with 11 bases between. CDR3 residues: CASSLGTAEGYTF. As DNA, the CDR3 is TGTGCCAGCAGCTTAGGAACAGCGGAAGGCTACACCTTC.

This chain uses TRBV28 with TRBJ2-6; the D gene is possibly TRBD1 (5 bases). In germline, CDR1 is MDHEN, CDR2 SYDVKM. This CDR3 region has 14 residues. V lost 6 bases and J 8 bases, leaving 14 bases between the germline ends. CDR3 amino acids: CASRFRPGPNVLTF. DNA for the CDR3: TGTGCCAGCAGATTTAGGCCAGGGCCCAACGTCCTGACTTTC.

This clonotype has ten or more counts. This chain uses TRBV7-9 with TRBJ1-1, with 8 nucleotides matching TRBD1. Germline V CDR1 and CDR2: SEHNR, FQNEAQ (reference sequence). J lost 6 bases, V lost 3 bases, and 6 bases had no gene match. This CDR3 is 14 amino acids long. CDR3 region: CASSFPRGLSEAFF. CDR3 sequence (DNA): TGTGCCAGCAGCTTCCCCAGGGGGCTCTCTGAAGCTTTCTTT. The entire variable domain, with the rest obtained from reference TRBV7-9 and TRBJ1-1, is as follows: DTGVSQNPRHKITKRGQNVTFRCDPISEHNRLYWYRQTLGQGPEFLTYFQNEAQLEKSRLLSDRFSAERPKGSFSTLEIQRTEQGDSAMYLCASSFPRGLSEAFFGQGTRLTVV.

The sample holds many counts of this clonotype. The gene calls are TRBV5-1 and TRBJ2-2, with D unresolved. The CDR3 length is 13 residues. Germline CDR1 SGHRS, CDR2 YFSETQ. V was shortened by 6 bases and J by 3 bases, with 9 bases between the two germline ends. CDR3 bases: TGCGCCAGCACTCCCCTAGACACCGGGGAGCTGTTTTTT. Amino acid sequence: CASTPLDTGELFF.

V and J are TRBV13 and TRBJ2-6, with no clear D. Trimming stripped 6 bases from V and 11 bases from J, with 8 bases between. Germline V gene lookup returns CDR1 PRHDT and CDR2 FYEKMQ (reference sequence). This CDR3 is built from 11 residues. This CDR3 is CASSANDVLTF. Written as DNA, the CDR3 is TGTGCCAGCAGTGCAAACGACGTCCTGACTTTC.

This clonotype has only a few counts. CDR3 nucleotides: TGTGCCAGCAGCCAAGTTGATCAGGGGACCTCCTATAATTCACCCCTCCACTTT. Protein product: CASSQVDQGTSYNSPLHF. V and J are TRBV4-2 and TRBJ1-6; a possible D gene is TRBD1 (6 bases). CDR3 length: 18 amino acids. Trimming took 1 base from V and 0 from J, leaving 13 bases between them. CDR1 and CDR2 (germline): LGHNA, YNFKEQ.

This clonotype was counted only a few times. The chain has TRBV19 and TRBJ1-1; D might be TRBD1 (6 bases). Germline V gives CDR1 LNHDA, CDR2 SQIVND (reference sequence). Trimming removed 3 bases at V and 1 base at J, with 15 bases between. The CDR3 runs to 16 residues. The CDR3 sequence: CASSITLGGQNTEAFF. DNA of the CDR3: TGTGCCAGTAGTATTACGTTAGGGGGACAGAACACTGAAGCTTTCTTT. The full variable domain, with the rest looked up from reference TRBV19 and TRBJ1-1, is DGGITQSPKYLFRKEGQNVTLSCEQNLNHDAMYWYRQDPGQGLRLIYYSQIVNDFQKGDIAEGYSVSREKKESFPLTVTSAQKNPTAFYLCASSITLGGQNTEAFFGQGTRLTVV.

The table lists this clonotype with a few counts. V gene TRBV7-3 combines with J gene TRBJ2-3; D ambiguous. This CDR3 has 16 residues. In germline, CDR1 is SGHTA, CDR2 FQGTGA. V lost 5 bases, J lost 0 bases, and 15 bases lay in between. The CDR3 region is CASSPLEGSSTDTQYF. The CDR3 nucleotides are TGTGCCAGCAGCCCCTTGGAAGGCTCTAGCACAGATACGCAGTATTTT.

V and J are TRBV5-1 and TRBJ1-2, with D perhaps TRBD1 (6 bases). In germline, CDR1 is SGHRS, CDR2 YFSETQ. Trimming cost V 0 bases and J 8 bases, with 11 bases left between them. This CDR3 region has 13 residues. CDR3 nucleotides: TGCGCCAGCAGCTTGGAGGGGGGTAGAGGCTACACCTTC. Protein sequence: CASSLEGGRGYTF.

Written as DNA, the CDR3 is TGTGCCAGCAGCCAAGAGACAGAACTATATGGCTACACCTTC. Protein sequence: CASSQETELYGYTF. The rearrangement links TRBV4-2 to TRBJ1-2; D is possibly TRBD1 (5 bases). The CDR3 totals 14 residues. Trimming pared 0 bases from V and 5 bases from J, leaving 10 bases between. The germline CDR1 and CDR2 sequences are LGHNA and YNFKEQ.

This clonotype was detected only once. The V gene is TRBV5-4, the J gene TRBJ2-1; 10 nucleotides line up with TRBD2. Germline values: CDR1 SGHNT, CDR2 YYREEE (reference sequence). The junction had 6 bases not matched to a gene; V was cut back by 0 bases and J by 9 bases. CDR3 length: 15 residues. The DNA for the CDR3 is TGTGCCAGCAGCTTGGAGCTAGCGGGGGTGGGTGAGCAGTTCTTC. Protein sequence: CASSLELAGVGEQFF. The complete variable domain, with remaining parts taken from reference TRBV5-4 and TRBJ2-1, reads ETGVTQSPTHLIKTRGQQVTLRCSSQSGHNTVSWYQQALGQGPQFIFQYYREEENGRGNFPPRFSGLQFPNYSSELNVNALELDDSALYLCASSLELAGVGEQFFGPGTRLTVL.

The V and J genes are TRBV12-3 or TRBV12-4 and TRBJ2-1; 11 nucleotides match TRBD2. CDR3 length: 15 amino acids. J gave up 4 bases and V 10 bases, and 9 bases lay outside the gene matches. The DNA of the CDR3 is TGTGCCATCCGACTAGCGGGACCCGGGTACAATGAGCAGTTCTTC. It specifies CAIRLAGPGYNEQFF.

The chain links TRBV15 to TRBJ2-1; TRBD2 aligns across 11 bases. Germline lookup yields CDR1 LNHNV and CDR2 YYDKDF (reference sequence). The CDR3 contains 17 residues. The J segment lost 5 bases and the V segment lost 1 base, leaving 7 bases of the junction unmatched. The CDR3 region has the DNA TGTGCCACCAGCAGAGGACTAGCGGGGCCCGGGGACAATGAGCAGTTCTTC. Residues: CATSRGLAGPGDNEQFF.

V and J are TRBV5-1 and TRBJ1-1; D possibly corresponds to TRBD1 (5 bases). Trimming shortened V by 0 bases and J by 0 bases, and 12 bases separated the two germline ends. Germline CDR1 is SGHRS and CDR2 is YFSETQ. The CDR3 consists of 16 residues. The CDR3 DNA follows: TGCGCCAGCAGCTTGGTTCCGGGGGTCCTGAACACTGAAGCTTTCTTT. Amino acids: CASSLVPGVLNTEAFF. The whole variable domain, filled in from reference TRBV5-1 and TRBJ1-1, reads KAGVTQTPRYLIKTRGQQVTLSCSPISGHRSVSWYQQTPGQGLQFLFEYFSETQRNKGNFPGRFSGRQFSNSRSEMNVSTLELGDSALYLCASSLVPGVLNTEAFFGQGTRLTVV.

The CDR3 bases are TGCGCCAGCAGCCCAGAGTTGGGACAGGGTGCCGGGGAGCTGTTTTTT. Its protein is CASSPELGQGAGELFF. This chain uses TRBV5-1 with TRBJ2-2; 9 positions match TRBD1. With V trimmed by 4 bases and J by 6 bases, 10 bases remained unmatched. This CDR3 spans 16 amino acids. The V gene's germline CDR1 is SGHRS and CDR2 YFSETQ.